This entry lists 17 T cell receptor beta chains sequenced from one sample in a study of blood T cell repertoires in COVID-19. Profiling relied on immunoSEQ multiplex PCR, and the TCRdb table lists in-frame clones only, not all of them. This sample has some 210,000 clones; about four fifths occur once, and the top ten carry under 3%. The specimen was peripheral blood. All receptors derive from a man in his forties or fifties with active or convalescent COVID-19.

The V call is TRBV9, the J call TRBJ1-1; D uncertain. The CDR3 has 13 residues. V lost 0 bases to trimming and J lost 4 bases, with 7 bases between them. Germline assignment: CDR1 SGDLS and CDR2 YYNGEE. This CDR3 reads CASSVGGSTEAFF. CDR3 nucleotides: TGTGCCAGCAGCGTAGGAGGGAGCACTGAAGCTTTCTTT. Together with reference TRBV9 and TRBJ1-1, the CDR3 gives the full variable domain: DSGVTQTPKHLITATGQRVTLRCSPRSGDLSVYWYQQSLDQGLQFLIQYYNGEERAKGNILERFSAQQFPDLHSELNLSSLELGDSALYFCASSVGGSTEAFFGQGTRLTVV.

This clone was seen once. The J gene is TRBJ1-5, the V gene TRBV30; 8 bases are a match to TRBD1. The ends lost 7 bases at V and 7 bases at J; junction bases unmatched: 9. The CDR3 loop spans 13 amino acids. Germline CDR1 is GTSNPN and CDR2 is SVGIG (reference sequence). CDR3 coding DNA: TGTGCCTTTACGGACAGGGTGGACCAGCCCCAGCATTTT. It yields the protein CAFTDRVDQPQHF.

CDR3 sequence reads: CASSQTGQGGYTF. In DNA, the CDR3 is TGTGCCAGCAGCCAGACAGGGCAGGGTGGCTACACCTTC. The rearrangement links TRBV3-1 (or the pseudogene TRBV3-2) to TRBJ1-2, with 7 bases that match TRBD1. The V gene's germline CDR1 is LGHDT and CDR2 YNNKEL (reference sequence). This CDR3 is 13 amino acids long. V shed 3 bases, J shed 7 bases, and the junction held 5 bases outside the gene matches.

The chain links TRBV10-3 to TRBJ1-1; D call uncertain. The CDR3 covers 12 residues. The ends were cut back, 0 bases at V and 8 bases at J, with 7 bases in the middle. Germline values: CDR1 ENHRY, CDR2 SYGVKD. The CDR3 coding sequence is TGTGCCATCAGTGAGTCTTCCAGGGAAGCTTTCTTT. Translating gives CAISESSREAFF.

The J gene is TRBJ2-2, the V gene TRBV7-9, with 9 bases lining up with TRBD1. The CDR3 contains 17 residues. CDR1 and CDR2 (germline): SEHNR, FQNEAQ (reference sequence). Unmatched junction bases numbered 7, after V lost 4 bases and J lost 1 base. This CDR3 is CASSYPPDRGNTGELFF. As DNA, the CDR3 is TGTGCCAGCAGCTACCCCCCGGACAGGGGGAACACCGGGGAGCTGTTTTTT. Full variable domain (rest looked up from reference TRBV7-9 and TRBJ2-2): DTGVSQNPRHKITKRGQNVTFRCDPISEHNRLYWYRQTLGQGPEFLTYFQNEAQLEKSRLLSDRFSAERPKGSFSTLEIQRTEQGDSAMYLCASSYPPDRGNTGELFFGEGSRLTVL.

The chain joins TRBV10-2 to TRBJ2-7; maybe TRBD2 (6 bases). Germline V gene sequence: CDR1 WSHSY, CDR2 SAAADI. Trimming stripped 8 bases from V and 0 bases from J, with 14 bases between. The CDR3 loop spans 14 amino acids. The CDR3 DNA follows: TGCGCCAGCTGCCGAGTGGGGGGCTCCTACGAGCAGTACTTC. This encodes CASCRVGGSYEQYF.

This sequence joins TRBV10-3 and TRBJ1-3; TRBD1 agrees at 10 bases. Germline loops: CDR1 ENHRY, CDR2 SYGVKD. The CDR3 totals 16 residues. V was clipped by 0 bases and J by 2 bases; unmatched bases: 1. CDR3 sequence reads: CAISESGTGAGNTIYF. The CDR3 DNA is TGTGCCATCAGTGAGTCGGGGACAGGGGCTGGAAACACCATATATTTT.

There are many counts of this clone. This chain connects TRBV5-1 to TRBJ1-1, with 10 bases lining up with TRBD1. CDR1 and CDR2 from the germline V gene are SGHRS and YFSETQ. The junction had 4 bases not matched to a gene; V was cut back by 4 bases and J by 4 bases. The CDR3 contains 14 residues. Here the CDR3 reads CASSTWTGGTEAFF. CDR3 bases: TGCGCCAGCAGCACCTGGACAGGGGGCACTGAAGCTTTCTTT.

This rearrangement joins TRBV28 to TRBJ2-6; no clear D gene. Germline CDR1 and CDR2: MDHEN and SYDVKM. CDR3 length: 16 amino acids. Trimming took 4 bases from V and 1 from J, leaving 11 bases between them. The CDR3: CASSSLRRSGANVLTF. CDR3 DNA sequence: TGTGCCAGCAGTTCCCTGAGGAGATCTGGGGCCAACGTCCTGACTTTC. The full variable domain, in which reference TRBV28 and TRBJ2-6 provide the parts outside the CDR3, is DVKVTQSSRYLVKRTGEKVFLECVQDMDHENMFWYRQDPGLGLRLIYFSYDVKMKEKGDIPEGYSVSREKKERFSLILESASTNQTSMYLCASSSLRRSGANVLTFGAGSRLTVL.

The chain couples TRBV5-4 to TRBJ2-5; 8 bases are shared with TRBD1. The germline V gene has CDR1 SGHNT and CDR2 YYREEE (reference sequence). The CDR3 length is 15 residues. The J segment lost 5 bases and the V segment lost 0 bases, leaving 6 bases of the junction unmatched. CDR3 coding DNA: TGTGCCAGCAGCTTGGAGGGGGACAGGTGGGAGACCCAGTACTTC. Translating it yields CASSLEGDRWETQYF.

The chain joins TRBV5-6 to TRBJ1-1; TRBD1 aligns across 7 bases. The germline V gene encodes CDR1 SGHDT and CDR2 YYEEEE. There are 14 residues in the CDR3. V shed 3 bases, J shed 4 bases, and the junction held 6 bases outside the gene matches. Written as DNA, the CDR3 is TGTGCCAGCAGCTGGGACAGACTGGGCACTGAAGCTTTCTTT. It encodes CASSWDRLGTEAFF. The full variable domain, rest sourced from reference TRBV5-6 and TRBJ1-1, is DAGVTQSPTHLIKTRGQQVTLRCSPKSGHDTVSWYQQALGQGPQFIFQYYEEEERQRGNFPDRFSGHQFPNYSSELNVNALLLGDSALYLCASSWDRLGTEAFFGQGTRLTVV.

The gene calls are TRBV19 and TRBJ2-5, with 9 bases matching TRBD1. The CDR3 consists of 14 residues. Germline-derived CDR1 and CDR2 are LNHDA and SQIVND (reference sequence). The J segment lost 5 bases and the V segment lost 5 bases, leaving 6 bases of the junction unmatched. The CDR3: CASSVDRGWETQYF. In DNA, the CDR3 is TGTGCCAGTAGTGTGGACAGGGGATGGGAGACCCAGTACTTC.

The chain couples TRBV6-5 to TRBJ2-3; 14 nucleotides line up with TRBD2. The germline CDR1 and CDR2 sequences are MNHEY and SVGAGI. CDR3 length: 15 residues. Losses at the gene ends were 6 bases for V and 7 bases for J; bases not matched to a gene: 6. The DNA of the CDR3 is TGTGCCAGCAGACGGACTAGCGGGGGGCTAAATACGCAGTATTTT. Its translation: CASRRTSGGLNTQYF.

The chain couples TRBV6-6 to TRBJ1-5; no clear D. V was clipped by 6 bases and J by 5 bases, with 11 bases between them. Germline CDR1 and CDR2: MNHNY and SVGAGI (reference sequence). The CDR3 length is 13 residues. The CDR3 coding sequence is TGTGCCAGCAGACCCCTCCAGTATCAGCCCCAGCATTTT. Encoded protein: CASRPLQYQPQHF.

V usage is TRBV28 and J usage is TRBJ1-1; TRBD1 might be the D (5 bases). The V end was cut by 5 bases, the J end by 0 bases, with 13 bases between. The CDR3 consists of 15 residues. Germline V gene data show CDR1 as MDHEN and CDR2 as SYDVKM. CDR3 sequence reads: CASSTRQNMNTEAFF. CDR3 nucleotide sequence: TGTGCCAGCAGTACTCGACAGAACATGAACACTGAAGCTTTCTTT.

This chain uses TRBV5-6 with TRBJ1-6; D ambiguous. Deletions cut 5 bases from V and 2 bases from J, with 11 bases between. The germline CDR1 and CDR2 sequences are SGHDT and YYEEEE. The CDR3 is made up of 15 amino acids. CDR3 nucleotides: TGTGCCAGCAGAACTGGGCATACCTATAATTCACCCCTCCACTTT. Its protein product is CASRTGHTYNSPLHF. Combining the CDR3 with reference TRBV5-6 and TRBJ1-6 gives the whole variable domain DAGVTQSPTHLIKTRGQQVTLRCSPKSGHDTVSWYQQALGQGPQFIFQYYEEEERQRGNFPDRFSGHQFPNYSSELNVNALLLGDSALYLCASRTGHTYNSPLHFGNGTRLTVT.

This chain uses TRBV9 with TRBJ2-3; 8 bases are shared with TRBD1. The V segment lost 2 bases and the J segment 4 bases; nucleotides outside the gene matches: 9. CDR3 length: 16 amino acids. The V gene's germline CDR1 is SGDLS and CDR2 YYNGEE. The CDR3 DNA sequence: TGTGCCAGCAGCGTCTTTCAGGGGGCTGGGTCAGATACGCAGTATTTT. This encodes CASSVFQGAGSDTQYF.